One and the same sample provided the 17 T cell receptor beta chains below, sequenced in a study of shared T cell receptors in the human thymus. Libraries were prepared by immunoSEQ multiplex PCR; TCRdb keeps only in-frame clonotypes and omits some of them. The sample lists about 660,000 clones, approximately 89% seen once, with 0.0094% in the top ten. Another study also made use of these data, one on human thymus T cells.

Material: thymocytes. The receptors come from a boy younger than two with a congenital heart defect.

The chain recombines TRBV12-5 with TRBJ2-7, with D perhaps TRBD2 (6 bases). Germline V CDR1 and CDR2: LGHNT, FRNRAP. The CDR3 runs to 14 residues. V dropped 3 bases and J dropped 3 bases, with 12 bases sitting between them. DNA of the CDR3: TGTGCTAGTGGTTTCTTCGGGGAGGTCTACGAGCAGTACTTC. This codes for CASGFFGEVYEQYF.

The rearrangement links TRBV27 to TRBJ2-5; 9 bases are shared with TRBD1. Losses at the gene ends were 5 bases for V and 1 base for J; bases not matched to a gene: 8. The CDR3 sequence is 16 residues long. Germline values: CDR1 MNHEY, CDR2 SMNVEV (reference sequence). CDR3 nucleotides: TGTGCCAGCAGTCCCCCGGGACAGGGATTCCAAGAGACCCAGTACTTC. Its translation: CASSPPGQGFQETQYF.

This chain links TRBV9 with TRBJ2-1, with 9 bases fitting TRBD2. This CDR3 has 16 residues. The junction had 5 bases not matched to a gene; V was cut back by 0 bases and J by 4 bases. Germline CDR1 SGDLS, CDR2 YYNGEE. The CDR3 bases are TGTGCCAGCAGCGTAGCTTCTAGCGGGATATACAATGAGCAGTTCTTC. Residues: CASSVASSGIYNEQFF.

This sequence joins TRBV29-1 and TRBJ1-5, with 10 bases aligning to TRBD1. After removal of 6 bases from V and 5 bases from J, the junction contained 7 bases not matched to a gene. The CDR3 extends over 14 amino acids. Germline V gene data show CDR1 as SQVTM and CDR2 as ANQGSEA. The CDR3 region is CSVGGQGVDQPQHF. The CDR3 DNA reads as TGCAGCGTCGGCGGACAGGGGGTGGATCAGCCCCAGCATTTT.

V gene TRBV5-1 combines with J gene TRBJ2-5; TRBD1 matches 8 bases. This CDR3 is 14 amino acids long. Germline CDR1 is SGHRS and CDR2 is YFSETQ. V lost 4 bases and J lost 2; bases outside the gene matches: 4. The CDR3 DNA is TGCGCCAGCAGCAATGGACAGGGTCAAGAGACCCAGTACTTC. Amino acids: CASSNGQGQETQYF.

This clone occurred once. The CDR3 DNA follows: TGTGCCGCCTGGCCCGGGACTAGCGGGGTGTCTAGCACAGATACGCAGTATTTT. Translated: CAAWPGTSGVSSTDTQYF. The chain has TRBV10-3 and TRBJ2-3; TRBD2 aligns across 13 bases. The V segment lost 11 bases and the J segment 0 bases; nucleotides outside the gene matches: 14. Per the germline V gene, CDR1 is ENHRY and CDR2 is SYGVKD. This CDR3 region has 18 residues.

V gene TRBV27 combines with J gene TRBJ1-5; D is possibly TRBD1 (6 bases). The CDR3 contains 14 residues. Germline CDR1 MNHEY, CDR2 SMNVEV (reference sequence). V was clipped by 4 bases and J by 6 bases, with 13 bases between them. The CDR3 DNA reads TGTGCCAGCAGTTCCCTCCAGGGGAGTCAGCCCCAGCATTTT. Its translation is CASSSLQGSQPQHF.

The V gene is TRBV4-1, the J gene TRBJ2-7, with 9 positions matching TRBD2. In germline, CDR1 is MGHRA, CDR2 YSYEKL. Losses at the gene ends were 3 bases for V and 3 bases for J; bases not matched to a gene: 15. This CDR3 has 18 amino acids. Here the CDR3 DNA reads TGCGCCAGCAGCCACTCTCCCTCGCGGGGGGGCTTGCGCTACGAGCAGTACTTC. It translates to CASSHSPSRGGLRYEQYF.

The genes are TRBV27 and TRBJ1-6; D is perhaps TRBD1 (6 bases). This CDR3 has 15 amino acids. Germline V gene lookup returns CDR1 MNHEY and CDR2 SMNVEV (reference sequence). Between the trimmed V and J ends, which lost 6 bases and 11 bases, there was a span of 20 bases. CDR3 in amino acids: CASRDGQRLGTPLHF. CDR3 sequence (DNA): TGTGCCAGCAGGGATGGACAGCGCCTCGGGACACCCCTCCACTTT.

V usage is TRBV19 and J usage is TRBJ2-7; 9 bases are shared with TRBD1. The trim removed 3 bases at V and 2 bases at J, leaving 8 bases unmatched. The CDR3 runs 16 residues. Germline CDR1 reads LNHDA; CDR2 reads SQIVND (reference sequence). Written as DNA, the CDR3 is TGTGCCAGTAGTATTTCCGGGACAGGGATCACCTACGAGCAGTACTTC. It encodes CASSISGTGITYEQYF.

The genes are TRBV5-1 and TRBJ2-5, with 9 bases that match TRBD1. The tail of the sequence fits TRBJ2-7 better, so the J call may be wrong. Germline-derived CDR1 and CDR2 are SGHRS and YFSETQ. The CDR3 extends over 17 amino acids. Here the CDR3 DNA reads TGCGCCAGCAGCTTTCCAAAACAGGGACAGGGCGCCTACGAGCAGTACTTC. Its translation: CASSFPKQGQGAYEQYF.

The chain links TRBV5-1 to TRBJ2-6; 9 nucleotides line up with TRBD1. Germline values: CDR1 SGHRS, CDR2 YFSETQ. With 0 bases clipped from V and 0 bases from J, the junction kept 7 bases outside the gene matches. The CDR3 runs to 19 residues. The CDR3 sequence: CASSLAEGQGNSGANVLTF. The CDR3 nucleotides read TGCGCCAGCAGCTTGGCGGAGGGACAGGGCAACTCTGGGGCCAACGTCCTGACTTTC.

This sequence joins TRBV28 and TRBJ2-3, with D possibly matching TRBD2 (5 bases). CDR1 is MDHEN and CDR2 is SYDVKM in the germline V gene. The ends were cut back, 5 bases at V and 0 bases at J, with 18 bases in the middle. The CDR3 spans 17 residues. DNA of the CDR3: TGTGCCAGCAGTCCGACCTGGTGGGAGAGGAGCACAGATACGCAGTATTTT. Translation: CASSPTWWERSTDTQYF.

This clone was counted a single time. This chain uses TRBV5-6 with TRBJ2-7; TRBD2 aligns across 11 bases. This CDR3 spans 15 amino acids. Per the germline V gene, CDR1 is SGHDT and CDR2 is YYEEEE. The junction had 2 bases not matched to a gene; V was cut back by 0 bases and J by 3 bases. CDR3 sequence (DNA): TGTGCCAGCAGCTTGGGACTAGCGGGATTCTACGAGCAGTACTTC. This encodes CASSLGLAGFYEQYF.

The V call is TRBV5-1, the J call TRBJ1-4, with 8 bases fitting TRBD1. Germline V CDR1 and CDR2: SGHRS, YFSETQ. The CDR3 runs to 16 residues. V lost 1 base and J lost 5; bases outside the gene matches: 7. The CDR3 DNA is TGCGCCAGCAGCTTGAATCCTGGGACAGGCAATGAAAAACTGTTTTTT. It codes for CASSLNPGTGNEKLFF. Combining the CDR3 with reference TRBV5-1 and TRBJ1-4 gives the whole variable domain KAGVTQTPRYLIKTRGQQVTLSCSPISGHRSVSWYQQTPGQGLQFLFEYFSETQRNKGNFPGRFSGRQFSNSRSEMNVSTLELGDSALYLCASSLNPGTGNEKLFFGSGTQLSVL.

Here the CDR3 DNA reads TGTGCCAGCAGTTCACCCTGGACAGGGTCTCAGACAGATACGCAGTATTTT. It codes for CASSSPWTGSQTDTQYF. The rearrangement joins TRBV25-1 to TRBJ2-3; 8 nucleotides agree with TRBD1. Looked up from germline, CDR1 is MGHDK and CDR2 is SYGVNS. This CDR3 is 17 amino acids long. V shed 5 bases and J 3 bases; nucleotides not matched to a gene: 13.

V usage is TRBV7-9 and J usage is TRBJ1-4; D is uncertain. Germline V gene sequence: CDR1 SEHNR, CDR2 FQNEAQ (reference sequence). V was pared by 5 bases and J by 6 bases, with 16 bases between. CDR3 length: 15 amino acids. The CDR3, as DNA: TGTGCCAGCAGCCCACCCGATAGGGAGGATGAAAAACTGTTTTTT. This sequence encodes CASSPPDREDEKLFF.